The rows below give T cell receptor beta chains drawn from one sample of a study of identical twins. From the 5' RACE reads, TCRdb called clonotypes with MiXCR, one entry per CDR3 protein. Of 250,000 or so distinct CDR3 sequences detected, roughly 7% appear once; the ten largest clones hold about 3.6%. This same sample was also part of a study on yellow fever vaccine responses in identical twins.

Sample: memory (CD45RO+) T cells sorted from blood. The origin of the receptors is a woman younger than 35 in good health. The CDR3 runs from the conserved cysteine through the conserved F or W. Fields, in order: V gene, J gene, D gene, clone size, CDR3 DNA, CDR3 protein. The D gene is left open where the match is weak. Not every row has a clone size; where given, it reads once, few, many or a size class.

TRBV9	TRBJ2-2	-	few	TGTGCCAGCAGCGCGTGGACTGACACCGGGGAGCTGTTTTTT	CASSAWTDTGELFF
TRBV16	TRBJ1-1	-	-	TGTGCCAGCAGCCAATCATACGGGGTGAACACTGAAGCTTTCTTT	CASSQSYGVNTEAFF
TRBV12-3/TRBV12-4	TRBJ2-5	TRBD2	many	TGTGCCAGCAGTTCGGGGGGGCCGCGGGAGACCCAGTACTTC	CASSSGGPRETQYF
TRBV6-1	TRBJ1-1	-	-	TGTGCCAGCAGTCTGAATGCTGTCCAGCTAGAAGCTTTCTTT	CASSLNAVQLEAFF
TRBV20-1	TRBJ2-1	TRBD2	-	TGCAGTGCTAGAGCGAGGACTAGCGGGATCAGATACAATGAGCAGTTCTTC	CSARARTSGIRYNEQFF
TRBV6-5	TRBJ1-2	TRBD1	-	TGTGCCAGCATGACAGGGGGTAGGGGCTACACCTTC	CASMTGGRGYTF
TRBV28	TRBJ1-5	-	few	TGTGCCAGCAGTTTAGCCCAGAAGGTTGGCAATCAGCCCCAGCATTTT	CASSLAQKVGNQPQHF
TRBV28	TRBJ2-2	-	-	TGTGCCAGCAGTTTTTCAGCGGCAAACACCGGGGAGCTGTTTTTT	CASSFSAANTGELFF
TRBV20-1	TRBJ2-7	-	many	TGCAGTGCAGTCGACGCGGGCGTAAGGGGTGGCGAGCAGTACTTC	CSAVDAGVRGGEQYF
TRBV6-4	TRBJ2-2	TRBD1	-	TGTGCCAGCAGCCTCGGACAGGGAGACACCGGGGAGCTGTTTTTT	CASSLGQGDTGELFF
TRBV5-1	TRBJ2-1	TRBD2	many	TGCGCCAGCAGCTTAAGCGGGGGTAACTCCTACAATGAGCAGTTCTTC	CASSLSGGNSYNEQFF
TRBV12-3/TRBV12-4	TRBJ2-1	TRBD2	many	TGTGCCAGCAGTCGACTAGCGGGAGACAATGAGCAGTTCTTC	CASSRLAGDNEQFF
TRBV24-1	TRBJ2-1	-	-	TGTGCCACCAGTGGTATTAGGTACCCCTCCTACAATGAGCAGTTCTTC	CATSGIRYPSYNEQFF
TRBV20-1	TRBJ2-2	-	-	TGCAGTGCTAGATCCTTACGGCTCACCGGGGAGCTGTTTTTT	CSARSLRLTGELFF
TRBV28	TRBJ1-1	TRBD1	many	TGTGCCAGCAGTCCCCTCCCAGGGGGAAACACTGAAGCTTTCTTT	CASSPLPGGNTEAFF
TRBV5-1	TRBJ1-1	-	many	TGCGCCAGCAGCTTGGTTTTGCGGGCCGCAAAATTCTTT	CASSLVLRAAKFF
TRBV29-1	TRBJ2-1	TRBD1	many	TGCAGCGTTGAAGCTCCACAGGGGATTGAGCAGTTCTTC	CSVEAPQGIEQFF
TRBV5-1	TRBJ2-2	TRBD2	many	TGCGCCAGCAGCCCAGGACTAGCGGTGAACACCGGGGAGCTGTTTTTT	CASSPGLAVNTGELFF
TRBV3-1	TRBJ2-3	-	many	TGTGCCAGCAGCCAAGCCACCGGGGGTTCGCAGTATTTT	CASSQATGGSQYF
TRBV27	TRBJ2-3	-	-	TGTGCCAGCACTGGCGGGACTCGAAAGCAGTATTTT	CASTGGTRKQYF
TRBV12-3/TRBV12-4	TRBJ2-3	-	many	TGTGCCAGCACCGCGGTAACAGATACGCAGTATTTT	CASTAVTDTQYF
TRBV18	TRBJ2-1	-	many	TGTGCCAGCTCACCAAAAGGGAACCTCGATGAGCAGTTCTTC	CASSPKGNLDEQFF
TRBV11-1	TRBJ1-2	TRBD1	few	TGTGCCAGCAGCTTATCCGGGACAGCGGTAGAGGGCTACACCTTC	CASSLSGTAVEGYTF
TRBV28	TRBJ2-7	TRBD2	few	TGTGCCAGCAGCAAGCCAGCGGGGATAACCTACGAGCAGTACTTC	CASSKPAGITYEQYF
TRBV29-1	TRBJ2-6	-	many	TGCAGCGTTGAAGCGGGGGCCAACGTCCTGACTTTC	CSVEAGANVLTF
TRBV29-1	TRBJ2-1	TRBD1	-	TGCAGCGCGGCGAGGGGGCTAGGTGAGCAGTTCTTC	CSAARGLGEQFF
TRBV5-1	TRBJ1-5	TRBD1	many	TGCGCCAGCAGCCCACCGGACAGGGGTGGGCGGGGGAGCAATCAGCCCCAGCATTTT	CASSPPDRGGRGSNQPQHF
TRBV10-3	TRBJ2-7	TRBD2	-	TGTGCCATCAGTCTTCTAGCGGGAGCCTACGAGCAGTACTTC	CAISLLAGAYEQYF
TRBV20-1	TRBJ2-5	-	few	TGCAGTGTTAGAGGGTGGGAGACCCAGTACTTC	CSVRGWETQYF
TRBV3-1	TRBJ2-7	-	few	TGTGCCAGCAGCAAACTGGGATCCTACGAGCAGTACTTC	CASSKLGSYEQYF
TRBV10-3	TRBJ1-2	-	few	TGTGCCATCAGCGCCGGTGCGTCCCCGGGTGGCTACACCTTC	CAISAGASPGGYTF
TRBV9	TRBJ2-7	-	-	TGTGCCAGCAGCAACTCCCCCTACGAGCAGTACTTC	CASSNSPYEQYF
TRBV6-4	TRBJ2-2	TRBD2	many	TGTGCCAGCAGTGAATCGGCGGGAGGCACCGGGGAGCTGTTTTTT	CASSESAGGTGELFF
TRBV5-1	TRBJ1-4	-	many	TGTGCCAGCAGCTTATGGGGGGCAACTAATGAAAAACTGTTTTTT	CASSLWGATNEKLFF
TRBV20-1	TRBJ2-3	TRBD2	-	TGCAGTACCGCCTGGACTAGCGGGAGGGGGGATACGCAGTATTTT	CSTAWTSGRGDTQYF
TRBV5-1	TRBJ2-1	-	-	TGCGCCAGCAGCTTAGCGGAGCGCTACAATGAGCAGTTCTTC	CASSLAERYNEQFF
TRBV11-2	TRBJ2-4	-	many	TGTGCCAGCAGCTTAGCCGGACAGCAGGCCAAAAACATTCAGTACTTC	CASSLAGQQAKNIQYF
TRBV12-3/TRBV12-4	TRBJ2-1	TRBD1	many	TGTGCCAGCAGTTTATCCTCAGGGGGAAATTACAATGAGCAGTTCTTC	CASSLSSGGNYNEQFF
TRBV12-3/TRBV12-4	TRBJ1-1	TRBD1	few	TGTGCCAGCAGACGGACAGGGCGAGACACTGAAGCTTTCTTT	CASRRTGRDTEAFF
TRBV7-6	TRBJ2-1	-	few	TGTGCCAGCAGCTTAGTTGTCAATGAGCAGTTCTTC	CASSLVVNEQFF
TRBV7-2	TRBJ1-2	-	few	TGTGCCAGCAGCCCACAGGGTGTAAGCTATGGCTACACCTTC	CASSPQGVSYGYTF